This TCR beta chain was profiled in a study of T cells after yellow fever vaccination. TCRdb analysed the 5' RACE reads with MiXCR anew, one entry per CDR3 protein. The table lists 550,000 to 750,000 distinct CDR3 sequences, less than 15% of them singletons. This clonotype has just a few counts. CDR1 is MNHEY, CDR2 SVGAGI, per germline. This CDR3 is built from 14 residues. Trimming removed 4 bases from V and 5 bases from J; junction bases left unmatched: 6. The source of this sequence is a man aged 25 to 40 who received the YFV17D yellow fever vaccine. This specimen consisted of PBMCs, obtained on the day of the yellow fever booster vaccination. The chain has TRBV6-5 and TRBJ2-7; TRBD2 agrees at 9 bases. The CDR3, as DNA: TGTGCCAGCAGTTCGGGACTAGCACACCACGAGCAGTACTTC. This sequence encodes CASSSGLAHHEQYF.